These T cell receptor beta chains were read from a single sample in a study of T cells in Graves' hyperthyroidism and ophthalmopathy. TCRdb re-analysed the multiplex PCR reads in MiXCR, keeping a single row per CDR3 protein. The sample holds around 490,000 distinct CDR3 sequences; 20% are singletons and the top ten take roughly 44%. The sequenced sample consisted of blood. The source of these receptors is a man aged 35-49 years with Graves' ophthalmopathy. The CDR3 runs from the conserved cysteine through the conserved F or W. The D gene is left open where the match is weak. Clone size is stated in some rows and not others, as once, few, many or a class when expanded.

J gene: TRBJ2-1
clone size: few
D gene: TRBD1
V gene: TRBV15
CDR3 DNA: TGTGCCACCAGCAGACCCGGGACAGGGGTAAGGAGTGGCAATGAGCAGTTCTTC
CDR3 protein: CATSRPGTGVRSGNEQFF

J gene: TRBJ1-5
clone size: NA
D gene: NA
V gene: TRBV27
CDR3 DNA: TGTGCCAGCAAACAGGGTTGGAGTCAGCCCCAGCATTTT
CDR3 protein: CASKQGWSQPQHF

J gene: TRBJ1-1
clone size: many
D gene: TRBD1
V gene: TRBV30
CDR3 DNA: TGTGCCTGCAACAGGGGGCGAGGCACTGAAGCTTTCTTT
CDR3 protein: CACNRGRGTEAFF

J gene: TRBJ2-7
clone size: many
D gene: NA
V gene: TRBV11-2
CDR3 DNA: TGTGCCAGCAGCCCAACCCGGATCTCCTACGAGCAGTACTTC
CDR3 protein: CASSPTRISYEQYF

J gene: TRBJ1-5
clone size: NA
D gene: NA
V gene: TRBV28
CDR3 DNA: TGTGCCATCCAGGGTTCTGGTCGGTATCAGCCCCAGCATTTT
CDR3 protein: CAIQGSGRYQPQHF

J gene: TRBJ2-1
clone size: NA
D gene: NA
V gene: TRBV6-1
CDR3 DNA: TGTGCCTTCAAGCGGGCAGGCGACTACAATGAGCAGTTCTTC
CDR3 protein: CAFKRAGDYNEQFF

J gene: TRBJ2-2
clone size: NA
D gene: NA
V gene: TRBV5-1
CDR3 DNA: TGCGCCAGCAGCTTAAAGGTAGCGAACACCGGGGAGCTGTTTTTT
CDR3 protein: CASSLKVANTGELFF

J gene: TRBJ1-5
clone size: few
D gene: TRBD1
V gene: TRBV24-1
CDR3 DNA: TGTGCCACCAGCTCAAGAAGGACAGGGCCCAATCAGCCCCAGCATTTT
CDR3 protein: CATSSRRTGPNQPQHF

J gene: TRBJ1-3
clone size: NA
D gene: TRBD1
V gene: TRBV6-2/TRBV6-3
CDR3 DNA: TGTGCCAGCGGGACAGAGGCAAACACCATATATTTT
CDR3 protein: CASGTEANTIYF

J gene: TRBJ2-5
clone size: few
D gene: TRBD1
V gene: TRBV7-3
CDR3 DNA: TGTGCCAGCAGCCTCCAGGGGGGACAGGGCCTAGAGACCCAGTACTTC
CDR3 protein: CASSLQGGQGLETQYF

J gene: TRBJ2-7
clone size: NA
D gene: NA
V gene: TRBV4-1
CDR3 DNA: TGCGCCAGCAGCGTACGGGAGTTCTACGAGCAGTACTTC
CDR3 protein: CASSVREFYEQYF

J gene: TRBJ2-7
clone size: NA
D gene: NA
V gene: TRBV7-2
CDR3 DNA: TGTGCCAGCAGCTTAGTCCCCCCAGCCGAGGGTCTTGCAGGCGAGCAGTACTTC
CDR3 protein: CASSLVPPAEGLAGEQYF

J gene: TRBJ1-5
clone size: NA
D gene: TRBD1
V gene: TRBV6-1
CDR3 DNA: TGTGCCGCAAGACAGGGGTTGGGTCAGCCCCAGCATTTT
CDR3 protein: CAARQGLGQPQHF

J gene: TRBJ1-6
clone size: few
D gene: TRBD1
V gene: TRBV12-3/TRBV12-4
CDR3 DNA: TGTGCCAGCAGCCCGACAGGGATGAGGAAGAATTCACCCCTCCACTTT
CDR3 protein: CASSPTGMRKNSPLHF

J gene: TRBJ2-3
clone size: many
D gene: NA
V gene: TRBV20-1
CDR3 DNA: TGCAGTGCTAGAGACTGGAGACAGCCCACAGATACGCAGTATTTT
CDR3 protein: CSARDWRQPTDTQYF

J gene: TRBJ2-5
clone size: NA
D gene: TRBD1
V gene: TRBV7-8
CDR3 DNA: TGTGCCAGCAGCCGGGGACAGGCTAAAGAGACCCAGTACTTC
CDR3 protein: CASSRGQAKETQYF

J gene: TRBJ2-5
clone size: NA
D gene: TRBD2
V gene: TRBV12-3/TRBV12-4
CDR3 DNA: TGTGCCAGCAGTTCCCCCGGGACTATCCAAGAGACCCAGTACTTC
CDR3 protein: CASSSPGTIQETQYF

J gene: TRBJ1-1
clone size: many
D gene: NA
V gene: TRBV15
CDR3 DNA: TGTGCCACCAGCCCTCATAGGTTGAACACTGAAGCTTTCTTT
CDR3 protein: CATSPHRLNTEAFF

J gene: TRBJ2-7
clone size: many
D gene: TRBD2
V gene: TRBV3-1
CDR3 DNA: TGTGCCAGCAGCCAAGTATTTAGCGGGGAGCAGTACTTC
CDR3 protein: CASSQVFSGEQYF

J gene: TRBJ2-3
clone size: NA
D gene: TRBD2
V gene: TRBV6-1
CDR3 DNA: TGTGCCAGCACTAGCGGGGACTCAGATACGCAGTATTTT
CDR3 protein: CASTSGDSDTQYF

J gene: TRBJ2-1
clone size: many
D gene: NA
V gene: TRBV6-1
CDR3 DNA: TGTGCCAGCAGTGAAGACCCGAGCTCCTACAATGAGCAGTTCTTC
CDR3 protein: CASSEDPSSYNEQFF

J gene: TRBJ2-5
clone size: NA
D gene: TRBD2
V gene: TRBV4-1
CDR3 DNA: TGCGCCAGCGGCCAAGGAAAACTAGCGGGGTACCAAGAGACCCAGTACTTC
CDR3 protein: CASGQGKLAGYQETQYF

J gene: TRBJ2-7
clone size: many
D gene: NA
V gene: TRBV12-3/TRBV12-4
CDR3 DNA: TGTGCCAGCAGCTTAGGGGGGGGCGAGCAGTACTTC
CDR3 protein: CASSLGGGEQYF

J gene: TRBJ2-3
clone size: many
D gene: NA
V gene: TRBV3-1
CDR3 DNA: TGTGCCAGCAGCCCCCGGACTCCCCGCGATACGCAGTATTTT
CDR3 protein: CASSPRTPRDTQYF

J gene: TRBJ2-4
clone size: once
D gene: NA
V gene: TRBV29-1
CDR3 DNA: TGCGGCGTTGCCAGGGACGAAAACATTCAGTACTTC
CDR3 protein: CGVARDENIQYF

J gene: TRBJ2-3
clone size: NA
D gene: TRBD1
V gene: TRBV10-3
CDR3 DNA: TGTGCCATCAGTCTACAGGGGTACACAGATACGCAGTATTTT
CDR3 protein: CAISLQGYTDTQYF

J gene: TRBJ2-7
clone size: NA
D gene: NA
V gene: TRBV6-1
CDR3 DNA: TGTGCCAGCAGTAAGGGACCCCTGGGCGGGCAGTACTTC
CDR3 protein: CASSKGPLGGQYF

J gene: TRBJ2-2
clone size: few
D gene: NA
V gene: TRBV9
CDR3 DNA: TGTGCCAGCAGCGTAGGGCCGGGTAGCACCGGGGAGCTGTTTTTT
CDR3 protein: CASSVGPGSTGELFF

J gene: TRBJ2-6
clone size: NA
D gene: TRBD2
V gene: TRBV19
CDR3 DNA: TGTGCCAGTAGCCGAGCGGGAGGGGGCTCTGGGGCCAACGTCCTGACTTTC
CDR3 protein: CASSRAGGGSGANVLTF

J gene: TRBJ1-2
clone size: many
D gene: NA
V gene: TRBV28
CDR3 DNA: TGTGCCAGCAGCAACCCCCGACAGCTTAACTATGGCTACACCTTC
CDR3 protein: CASSNPRQLNYGYTF

J gene: TRBJ2-2
clone size: NA
D gene: NA
V gene: TRBV19
CDR3 DNA: TGTGCCAGTAGGGAGGGGATGACCGGGGAGCTGTTTTTT
CDR3 protein: CASREGMTGELFF

J gene: TRBJ1-1
clone size: few
D gene: NA
V gene: TRBV12-5
CDR3 DNA: TGTGCTAGTGGCTATACAGGAACTGAAGCTTTCTTT
CDR3 protein: CASGYTGTEAFF

J gene: TRBJ2-5
clone size: many
D gene: NA
V gene: TRBV12-3/TRBV12-4
CDR3 DNA: TGTGCCAGCAGTTCCCCCCGTAAAGGAGGGGAAGAGACCCAGTACTTC
CDR3 protein: CASSSPRKGGEETQYF